Each of the 9 T cell receptor beta chains below was sequenced from the same sample in a study of cytotoxic CD8 clonotypes in ibrutinib-treated CLL. Using immunoSEQ multiplex PCR, the repertoire was profiled, and TCRdb retains in-frame clones only, with some absent. The top ten clones hold around 5.4% of a sample with about 76,000 clones, just over 85% of them seen once. Material: PBMCs, obtained before ibrutinib treatment. These receptors came from a human donor with chronic lymphocytic leukemia.

The V gene is TRBV7-2, the J gene TRBJ2-7; 12 bases are shared with TRBD2. The CDR3 totals 16 residues. V lost 0 bases, J lost 5 bases, and 5 bases stayed unmatched. The germline gives CDR1 SGHTA, CDR2 FQGNSA. This CDR3 is CASSLALAGGPHEQYF. The CDR3 nucleotides read TGTGCCAGCAGCTTAGCCCTAGCGGGAGGGCCCCACGAGCAGTACTTC.

The V call is TRBV4-3, the J call TRBJ1-5, with D possibly being TRBD1 (6 bases). The germline V gene has CDR1 LGHNA and CDR2 YSLEER. The CDR3 length is 17 residues. V lost 2 bases and J lost 4, with 18 bases in between. This CDR3 reads CASSQYRQVSRNQPQHF. The CDR3 DNA sequence: TGCGCCAGCAGCCAATATAGACAGGTCAGTCGTAATCAGCCCCAGCATTTT.

The chain uses TRBV2 and TRBJ2-2; D is uncertain. Trimming took off 6 bases at V and 5 bases at J, with 4 bases between the two ends. Germline loops: CDR1 SNHLY, CDR2 FYNNEI. CDR3 length: 11 residues. The CDR3 reads CASRGTGELFF. In nucleotides, the CDR3 is TGTGCCAGCAGGGGGACCGGGGAGCTGTTTTTT.

DNA of the CDR3: TGTGCCAGCAGCTTAGATCGCACTAGCGGGAGTTCCGGGGAGCTGTTTTTT. This encodes CASSLDRTSGSSGELFF. This sequence joins TRBV11-2 and TRBJ2-2, with 11 bases matching TRBD2. CDR3 length: 17 amino acids. Germline V gene data show CDR1 as SGHAT and CDR2 as FQNNGV. Unmatched junction bases numbered 6, after V lost 0 bases and J lost 6 bases.

The chain combines TRBV6-1 with TRBJ2-4; 10 bases align to TRBD2. The CDR3 has 14 amino acids. J was trimmed by 7 bases and V by 8 bases; bases with no gene match: 8. The germline V gene encodes CDR1 MNHNS and CDR2 SASEGT. CDR3: CASALAGDGNIQYF. The CDR3 DNA is TGTGCCAGCGCTCTAGCGGGAGATGGGAACATTCAGTACTTC.

This clone is categorized as medium-sized. The genes are TRBV27 and TRBJ2-5; possible D gene TRBD1, 5 bases. Per the germline V gene, CDR1 is MNHEY and CDR2 is SMNVEV (reference sequence). With 2 bases removed from V and 4 bases from J, the gap between germline ends came to 17 bases. This CDR3 region has 16 residues. In DNA, the CDR3 is TGTGCCAGCAGTTTACCCGGCAGGGTTCGATTAGAGACCCAGTACTTC. Its protein product is CASSLPGRVRLETQYF.

This chain uses TRBV12-5 with TRBJ1-5; D may be TRBD1 (5 bases). CDR1 and CDR2 (germline): LGHNT, FRNRAP. This CDR3 spans 14 amino acids. V lost 3 bases to trimming and J lost 5 bases, with 11 bases between them. As DNA, the CDR3 is TGTGCTAGTGGTTTAGACAGAACCTATCAGCCCCAGCATTTT. Protein product: CASGLDRTYQPQHF.

This chain connects TRBV29-1 to TRBJ2-2; TRBD1 matches at 9 bases. Per germline, CDR1 SQVTM and CDR2 ANQGSEA. The CDR3 runs 14 residues. Germline trimming cut 4 bases from V and 2 bases from J; bases unmatched to any gene: 2. The CDR3 DNA is TGCAGCGTTGCGACAGGGGGAAACACCGGGGAGCTGTTTTTT. Protein sequence: CSVATGGNTGELFF.

V is TRBV11-2 and J is TRBJ2-2; D assignment may be TRBD1 or TRBD2 (5 bases each). The ends were cut back, 3 bases at V and 3 bases at J, with 8 bases in the middle. There are 14 residues in the CDR3. The germline CDR1 and CDR2 sequences are SGHAT and FQNNGV. The CDR3 reads CASSLGVYTGELFF. CDR3 bases: TGTGCCAGCAGCTTGGGGGTTTACACCGGGGAGCTGTTTTTT.